The 7 T cell receptor beta chains given below trace back to one sample, sequenced in a study of shared clonotypes between healthy human individuals. Repertoires were generated with immunoSEQ multiplex PCR, while TCRdb's copy carries only in-frame clones and drops some. The table records hundreds of thousands of clones, roughly 83% of them present only once. The specimen sequenced was PBMCs. All receptors derive from a woman in her forties in good health. Some clones in this sample may be carry-over from other donors' samples.

This rearrangement joins TRBV7-3 to TRBJ2-3, with TRBD1 identical over 8 bases. Germline CDR1 SGHTA, CDR2 FQGTGA. With V trimmed by 3 bases and J by 1 base, 21 bases remained unmatched. CDR3 size: 21 residues. CDR3 in amino acids: CASSLDYSGTGGLSGTDTQYF. CDR3 bases: TGTGCCAGCAGCTTGGATTATAGCGGAACAGGGGGACTTAGCGGCACAGATACGCAGTATTTT.

The rearrangement links TRBV5-8 to TRBJ2-1; 13 bases fit TRBD2. J gave up 14 bases and V 4 bases, and 6 bases lay outside the gene matches. The CDR3 is made up of 13 amino acids. Germline CDR1 is SGHTS and CDR2 is YDEGEE. The CDR3 DNA reads TGTGCCAGCAGCGCTGGACTAGCGGGAGAAGAGTTCTTC. Translation gives CASSAGLAGEEFF.

The V gene is TRBV5-1, the J gene TRBJ2-2; 7 bases fit TRBD2. Trimming cost V 4 bases and J 7 bases; bases outside gene matches: 7. The germline CDR1 and CDR2 sequences are SGHRS and YFSETQ. The CDR3 consists of 14 residues. CDR3 sequence reads: CASSPGAGSGELFF. CDR3 bases: TGCGCCAGCAGCCCGGGAGCGGGAAGCGGGGAGCTGTTTTTT.

This chain connects TRBV20-1 to TRBJ1-2; D gene uncertain. CDR1 is DFQATT and CDR2 is SNEGSKA in the germline V gene (reference sequence). V lost 4 bases and J lost 8, with 11 bases in between. The CDR3 has 11 amino acids. The CDR3 spells CSAKKTGGYTF. CDR3 in DNA: TGCAGTGCTAAGAAGACCGGCGGCTACACCTTC.

The chain employs TRBV9 and TRBJ2-7, with 8 bases lining up with TRBD2. CDR1 SGDLS and CDR2 YYNGEE come from the germline V gene. The CDR3 loop spans 16 amino acids. The junction had 9 bases not matched to a gene; V was cut back by 0 bases and J by 4 bases. The CDR3 sequence is CASSVDGSGSIYEQYF. Written as DNA, the CDR3 is TGTGCCAGCAGCGTAGACGGGAGCGGGAGTATTTACGAGCAGTACTTC.

The chain is built from TRBV7-2 and TRBJ2-5; D is possibly TRBD2 (6 bases). Gene TRBJ2-7 matches the end of the DNA better, so the J call may be wrong. CDR1 and CDR2 (germline): SGHTA, FQGNSA. The CDR3 contains 14 residues. The CDR3 coding sequence is TGTGCCAGCAGCCCTACCGGGGGACCCTACGAGCAGTACTTC. Its translation is CASSPTGGPYEQYF.

The chain uses TRBV4-3 and TRBJ2-2, with TRBD1 identical over 7 bases. CDR1 is LGHNA, CDR2 YSLEER, per germline. V shed 0 bases, J shed 4 bases, and the junction held 5 bases outside the gene matches. CDR3 length: 16 amino acids. For the CDR3, the DNA is TGCGCCAGCAGCCAAGACACGACAGGGACCACCGGGGAGCTGTTTTTT. Translated, it gives CASSQDTTGTTGELFF.